This T cell receptor beta chain was sequenced during a study of T cell clusters in autoimmune cytopenias. One tube held mixed TRB-A and TRB-B primer pools for touch-down PCR. TCRdb reprocessed the multiplex PCR reads, keeping one entry per CDR3 protein, no DNA. The sample holds roughly 7,000 distinct CDR3 sequences. The CDR3 loop spans 14 amino acids. Germline V CDR1 and CDR2: MNHEY, SVGAGI. TRB amplification used 250 ng of peripheral blood genomic DNA. These data were also reused for a study on T cell repertoires in aging, cancer and after chemotherapy.

The source of this sequence is a human donor in good health. V gene TRBV6-5 combines with J gene TRBJ2-7; with no DNA, the TCRdb D assignment of TRBD1 cannot be verified. Sequenced sample: peripheral blood. The CDR3 region is CATRGVGAGYEQYF.